These T cell receptor beta chains were read from a single sample in a study of blood T cell repertoires in COVID-19. Libraries were prepared by immunoSEQ multiplex PCR; TCRdb keeps only in-frame clonotypes and omits some of them. This table holds a few hundred thousand clones, 65% to 85% found once. Specimen: peripheral blood. The receptors come from a human donor in a cohort sampled during active COVID-19. Each CDR3 is given with its conserved first and last residue. The D gene is left open where the match is weak. Clone size is given for some rows only: seen once, a few or many times, or a class if the clone is expanded.

clone_size d_call j_call v_call cdr3_aa cdr3_nt
few TRBD1 TRBJ1-6 TRBV5-4 CASSRGTGENSPLHF TGTGCCAGCAGCCGCGGGACAGGAGAGAATTCACCCCTCCACTTT
. TRBD1 TRBJ2-3 TRBV11-3 CASSLDGTGITDTQYF TGTGCCAGCAGCTTAGATGGGACAGGGATCACAGATACGCAGTATTTT
. . TRBJ1-1 TRBV19 CASMGQGITEAFF TGTGCCAGTATGGGGCAGGGGATCACTGAAGCTTTCTTT
few TRBD1 TRBJ1-2 TRBV11-2 CASSRGQVDGYTF TGTGCCAGCAGCCGGGGACAGGTGGATGGCTACACCTTC
. . TRBJ2-1 TRBV7-2 CASSLGQDNEQFF TGTGCCAGCAGCTTAGGACAGGACAATGAGCAGTTCTTC
. TRBD2 TRBJ2-3 TRBV6-4 CASSASGGTTDTQYF TGTGCCAGCAGTGCTAGCGGGGGGACTACAGATACGCAGTATTTT
. TRBD2 TRBJ2-5 TRBV5-4 CASSLASGGETQYF TGTGCCAGCAGCTTGGCAAGCGGGGGGGAGACCCAGTACTTC
. TRBD1 TRBJ2-5 TRBV19 CASSIGTGGSETQYF TGTGCCAGTAGTATAGGGACAGGGGGCTCGGAGACCCAGTACTTC
. . TRBJ1-2 TRBV19 CASSSSRGLNGYTF TGTGCCAGTAGCTCCTCCAGGGGTTTAAATGGCTACACCTTC
. TRBD1 TRBJ1-1 TRBV5-5 CASSLFSGTAEAFF TGTGCCAGCAGCTTGTTTTCCGGGACAGCTGAAGCTTTCTTT
. . TRBJ2-7 TRBV27 CASSSSYEQYF TGTGCCAGCAGCTCCTCCTACGAGCAGTACTTC
. . TRBJ2-1 TRBV30 CAWSVRGNNEQFF TGTGCCTGGAGTGTGAGAGGGAACAATGAGCAGTTCTTC
. TRBD1 TRBJ2-7 TRBV9 CASSVRQGDGVQYF TGTGCCAGCAGCGTTAGGCAGGGGGATGGTGTGCAGTACTTC
. TRBD2 TRBJ2-3 TRBV5-4 CASSQRDYADTQYF TGTGCCAGCAGCCAACGGGACTACGCAGATACGCAGTATTTT
. TRBD2 TRBJ2-3 TRBV10-3 CAIRVTSETDTQYF TGTGCCATCAGGGTGACTAGCGAGACAGATACGCAGTATTTT
. TRBD1 TRBJ1-1 TRBV28 CASSLDRVGNTEAFF TGTGCCAGCAGTCTCGACAGGGTCGGGAACACTGAAGCTTTCTTT
. . TRBJ2-1 TRBV19 CASRGGKAYNEQFF TGTGCCAGTAGAGGCGGGAAAGCCTACAATGAGCAGTTCTTC
. . TRBJ2-2 TRBV10-3 CAITSLKGVNTGELFF TGTGCCATCACCTCGCTGAAGGGGGTGAACACCGGGGAGCTGTTTTTT
. . TRBJ1-5 TRBV15 CATSRVPLANQPQHF TGTGCCACCAGCAGAGTCCCGCTCGCGAATCAGCCCCAGCATTTT
. . TRBJ2-3 TRBV7-9 CASSSRLRTDTQYF TGTGCCAGCAGCTCGCGATTGAGAACAGATACGCAGTATTTT
. . TRBJ1-2 TRBV7-2 CASSSLGGRYGYTF TGTGCCAGCAGCTCCCTCGGGGGGCGCTATGGCTACACCTTC
. TRBD2 TRBJ2-1 TRBV19 CASSQGWPSGRNEQFF TGTGCCAGTAGTCAAGGCTGGCCTAGCGGGCGCAATGAGCAGTTCTTC
. TRBD1 TRBJ2-3 TRBV24-1 CATSDDRGRGDTQYF TGTGCCACCAGTGATGACAGGGGGCGCGGAGATACGCAGTATTTT
few . TRBJ1-1 TRBV5-1 CASSLASGVGTEAFF TGCGCCAGCAGCTTGGCTTCGGGGGTGGGCACTGAAGCTTTCTTT
. TRBD1 TRBJ2-7 TRBV5-1 CASSLRGQGRDEQYF TGCGCCAGCAGCTTGAGGGGACAGGGTCGCGACGAGCAGTACTTC
. . TRBJ2-4 TRBV28 CASSPVGGISNIQYF TGTGCCAGCAGCCCGGTGGGGGGTATCTCAAACATTCAGTACTTC
. TRBD2 TRBJ2-2 TRBV18 CASSDGLAGDTGELFF TGTGCCAGCTCTGATGGACTAGCGGGAGACACCGGGGAGCTGTTTTTT
once . TRBJ2-7 TRBV28 CASRTRTETPYEQYF TGTGCCAGCAGGACCCGGACAGAAACACCCTACGAGCAGTACTTC
. . TRBJ1-5 TRBV28 CASSLGGAGNQPQHF TGTGCCAGCAGTTTAGGGGGCGCGGGCAATCAGCCCCAGCATTTT
. . TRBJ2-7 TRBV14 CASSQGRYEQYF TGTGCCAGCAGCCAAGGGCGGTACGAGCAGTACTTC
. TRBD1 TRBJ2-7 TRBV28 CATRQGSSYEQYF TGTGCCACCCGACAGGGTAGCTCCTACGAGCAGTACTTC
. . TRBJ2-1 TRBV7-3 CASSLGVLKTGSRAYNEQFF TGTGCCAGCAGCCTAGGGGTCCTGAAGACTGGATCACGCGCGTACAATGAGCAGTTCTTC
once TRBD2 TRBJ2-1 TRBV16 CASSQSLAGNDEQFF TGTGCCAGCAGCCAATCTCTAGCGGGAAACGATGAGCAGTTCTTC
. TRBD1 TRBJ2-2 TRBV7-9 CASSINYRGPNTGELFF TGTGCCAGCAGCATAAATTACAGGGGGCCAAACACCGGGGAGCTGTTTTTT
. . TRBJ2-7 TRBV21-1 CASSTYRDRASYEQYF TGTGCCAGCAGCACTTACCGGGACAGGGCCTCCTACGAGCAGTACTTC
. TRBD1 TRBJ1-1 TRBV11-3 CASSQQGLGTEAFF TGTGCCAGCAGCCAACAGGGGTTGGGCACTGAAGCTTTCTTT
. TRBD2 TRBJ2-3 TRBV11-2 CASSTTFMLTSGRADTQYF TGTGCCAGCAGCACCACCTTCATGTTGACTAGCGGGAGGGCGGATACGCAGTATTTT
once . TRBJ2-1 TRBV9 CASSVWGLRDEQFF TGTGCCAGCAGCGTTTGGGGCCTCCGGGATGAGCAGTTCTTC
many . TRBJ1-5 TRBV30 CAWSVQGNQPQHF TGTGCCTGGAGTGTACAGGGCAATCAGCCCCAGCATTTT
once TRBD1 TRBJ2-5 TRBV5-1 CASSLMGQRIETQYF TGCGCCAGCAGCTTGATGGGACAGAGGATAGAGACCCAGTACTTC
. . TRBJ2-3 TRBV19 CASSVGQPSDTQYF TGTGCCAGTAGTGTTGGACAGCCTTCGGATACGCAGTATTTT
few TRBD2 TRBJ2-3 TRBV6-5 CASSYSGGGPGKQYF TGTGCCAGCAGTTACTCTGGGGGAGGGCCAGGGAAGCAGTATTTT
. . TRBJ2-3 TRBV10-3 CAISVGGALTDTQYF TGTGCCATCAGTGTTGGGGGGGCCCTCACAGATACGCAGTATTTT
. TRBD2 TRBJ2-5 TRBV2 CASKPQGLVKETQYF TGTGCCAGCAAGCCCCAGGGACTAGTCAAAGAGACCCAGTACTTC
. TRBD1 TRBJ2-2 TRBV7-9 CASSPLHTGDTGELFF TGTGCCAGCAGCCCTTTACACACAGGGGACACCGGGGAGCTGTTTTTT
. TRBD1 TRBJ1-5 TRBV27 CASSSWGQIYSNQPQHF TGTGCCAGCAGTTCCTGGGGACAGATCTATAGCAATCAGCCCCAGCATTTT
few . TRBJ1-1 TRBV7-2 CASSLQGLHTEAFF TGTGCCAGCAGCCTTCAGGGGCTCCACACTGAAGCTTTCTTT
. . TRBJ2-3 TRBV21-1 CASIVRQGCSSDTQYF TGTGCCAGCATCGTTAGGCAGGGGTGTAGTTCAGATACGCAGTATTTT
. . TRBJ2-2 TRBV3-1/TRBV3-2 CARTGQGNDTGELFF TGTGCCAGGACGGGGCAGGGGAACGACACCGGGGAGCTGTTTTTT
. TRBD2 TRBJ2-5 TRBV5-6 CASSQLAGGQETQYF TGTGCCAGCAGCCAACTAGCGGGGGGGCAAGAGACCCAGTACTTC
. . TRBJ2-7 TRBV7-6 CASSLSSILGGGEQYF TGTGCCAGCAGCTTAAGCTCCATCCTGGGAGGGGGAGAGCAGTACTTC
once TRBD2 TRBJ2-7 TRBV28 CASGGTSGYEQYF TGTGCCAGTGGCGGGACTAGCGGTTACGAGCAGTACTTC
. TRBD1 TRBJ1-1 TRBV2 CASIFPGQGWSEAFF TGTGCCAGCATTTTCCCGGGACAGGGGTGGTCTGAAGCTTTCTTT